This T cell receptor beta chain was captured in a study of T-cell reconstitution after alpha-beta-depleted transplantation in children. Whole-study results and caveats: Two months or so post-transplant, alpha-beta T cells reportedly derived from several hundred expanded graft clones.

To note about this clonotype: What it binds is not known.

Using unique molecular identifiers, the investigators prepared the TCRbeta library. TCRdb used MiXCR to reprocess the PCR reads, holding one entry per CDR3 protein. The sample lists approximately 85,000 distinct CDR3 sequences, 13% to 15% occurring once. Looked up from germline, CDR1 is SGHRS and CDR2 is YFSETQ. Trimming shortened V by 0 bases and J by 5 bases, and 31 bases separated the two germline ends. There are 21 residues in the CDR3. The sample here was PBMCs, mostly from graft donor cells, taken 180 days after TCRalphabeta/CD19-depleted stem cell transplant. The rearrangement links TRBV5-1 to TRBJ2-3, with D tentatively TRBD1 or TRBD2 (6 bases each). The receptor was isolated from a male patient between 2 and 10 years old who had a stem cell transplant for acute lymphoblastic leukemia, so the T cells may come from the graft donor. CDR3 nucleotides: TGCGCCAGCAGCTTGGCGGGGGCAGGGAAGGGCCTAGGCTTCACTAAAGATACGCAGTATTTT. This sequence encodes CASSLAGAGKGLGFTKDTQYF.